This TCR beta chain came from a study of blood T cell repertoires in COVID-19 (dated by TCRdb to the early 2020s). A note on the overall study: Samples from collaborators originated in the United States, Italy and Spain and spanned both the acute and convalescent phases of COVID-19. The prospective study material was composed of cDNA or gDNA derived from T cells, B-cell-depleted T cells, or PBMCs. Deeply sampled blood TCRbeta repertoires from subjects exposed to, actively infected with, or recovered from COVID-19 were included in the dataset. The repertoires were released in a freely available public database intended as a resource for research on the immune response to SARS-CoV-2. The samples were drawn from two sources: the first 160 participants of the ongoing ImmuneRACE study, and about 1,300 subjects contributed by 6 global collaborators. The sample metadata nearly always contained a de-identified subject ID, COVID-19 status, age in years and sex. Where available, HLA class I and class II types were obtained from metadata supplied by the sample provider rather than from assay-based typing.

Study-level results and caveats: Clinical and demographic metadata were provided uncurated, with the amount varying by source and participant.

This clone is a singleton in its sample. The antigen this receptor binds is unknown. Within one base of it there is no much larger clone, and no base qualities were kept. TCRbeta CDR3 regions were amplified from genomic DNA by means of the immunoSEQ Assay, a bias-controlled multiplex PCR. Processing in the source paper ran as follows. Nucleated cell counts per sample were estimated from amplification of reference gene primers within the assay. To quantify the absolute abundance of each unique TCRbeta CDR3 rearrangement, sequence reads were collapsed and filtered. For each sample, productive Simpson clonality was calculated by taking the square root of Simpson's diversity index across productive rearrangements. This is the immuneACCESS table as TCRdb keeps it, with only in-frame sequences that have V and J called. A part of the clones is gone; compared with another copy, unresolved V genes explain less than half, and the rest is unexplained. V and J calls plus clone size are reproduced from that table; the DNA served to infer D and trimming. The sample table contains roughly 190,000 clones; only one count was recorded for about 83% of them. The ten largest clones take up around 3.5% of the sample.

The germline ends are 14 bases apart after V is trimmed by 0 bases and J by 4 bases. The CDR3 runs 16 amino acids, cysteine and phenylalanine included. The sequence is cut down to CDR3 DNA, 48 bases in frame from base 1. For CDR1 and CDR2, the germline V gene lists SGDLS and YYNGEE. Collaborating institutions collected whole blood in K2EDTA tubes following their own protocols. For TCRbeta analysis, collaborators shipped samples as frozen whole blood, isolated PBMCs, or DNA extracted from either of those sample types. Specimen: peripheral blood. The V gene is TRBV9 and the J gene is TRBJ2-1, with the D gene not confidently named. This clonotype originated in a man aged 18-30 years with active or convalescent COVID-19. The DNA sequence is TGTGCCAGCAGCGTAGAAAGTAGCCCCCTTTACAATGAGCAGTTCTTC. This is translated as CASSVESSPLYNEQFF.